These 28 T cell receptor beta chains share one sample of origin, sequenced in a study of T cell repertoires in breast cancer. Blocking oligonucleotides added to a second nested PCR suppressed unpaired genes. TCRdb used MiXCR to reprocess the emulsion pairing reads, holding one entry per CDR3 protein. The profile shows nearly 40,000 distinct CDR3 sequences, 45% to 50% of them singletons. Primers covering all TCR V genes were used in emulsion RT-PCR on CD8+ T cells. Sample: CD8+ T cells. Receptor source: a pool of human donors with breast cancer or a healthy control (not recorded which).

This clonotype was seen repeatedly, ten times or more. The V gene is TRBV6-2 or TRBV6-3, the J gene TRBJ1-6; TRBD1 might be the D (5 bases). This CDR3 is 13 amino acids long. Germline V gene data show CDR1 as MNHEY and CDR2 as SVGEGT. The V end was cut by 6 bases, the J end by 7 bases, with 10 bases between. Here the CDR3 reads CASRQVANSPLHF. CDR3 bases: TGTGCCAGCAGACAGGTGGCGAATTCACCCCTCCACTTT.

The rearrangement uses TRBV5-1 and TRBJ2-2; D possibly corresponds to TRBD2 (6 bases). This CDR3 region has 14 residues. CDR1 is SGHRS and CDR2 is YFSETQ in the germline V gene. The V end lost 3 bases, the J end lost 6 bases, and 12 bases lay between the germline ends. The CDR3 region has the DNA TGCGCCAGCAGCTCGGGACCGGGAGCCGGGGAGCTGTTTTTT. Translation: CASSSGPGAGELFF.

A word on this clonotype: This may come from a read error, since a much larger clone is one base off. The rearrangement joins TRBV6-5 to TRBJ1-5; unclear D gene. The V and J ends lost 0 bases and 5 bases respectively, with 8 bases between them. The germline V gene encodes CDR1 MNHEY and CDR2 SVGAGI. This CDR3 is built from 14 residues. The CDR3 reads CASSYSGKDQPQHF. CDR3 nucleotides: TGTGCCAGCAGTTACTCGGGCAAGGATCAGCCCCAGCATTTT.

CDR3 bases: TGTGCCATCAGGAGAGGTGGATCGCGGGGGGACAATGAGCAGTTCTTC. It yields the protein CAIRRGGSRGDNEQFF. This chain links TRBV10-3 with TRBJ2-1; TRBD2 aligns across 8 bases. Looked up from germline, CDR1 is ENHRY and CDR2 is SYGVKD. V gave up 6 bases and J gave up 5 bases; unmatched junction bases: 12. This CDR3 contains 16 residues.

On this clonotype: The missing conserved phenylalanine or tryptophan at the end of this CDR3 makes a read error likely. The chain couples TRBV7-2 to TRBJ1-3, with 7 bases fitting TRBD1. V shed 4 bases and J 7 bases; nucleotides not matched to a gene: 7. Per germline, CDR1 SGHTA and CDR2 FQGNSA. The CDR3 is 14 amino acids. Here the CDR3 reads CASSSGTVRNTIYS. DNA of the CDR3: TGTGCCAGCAGCTCAGGGACAGTCAGGAACACCATATATTCT.

CDR3 sequence (DNA): TGTGCCATCAGATTAGCGGAGAGCACAGATACGCAGTATTTT. Encoded protein: CAIRLAESTDTQYF. This chain uses TRBV10-3 with TRBJ2-3, with D maybe TRBD2 (6 bases). V was shortened by 6 bases and J by 0 bases, with 10 bases between the two germline ends. Germline values: CDR1 ENHRY, CDR2 SYGVKD. This CDR3 has 14 amino acids.

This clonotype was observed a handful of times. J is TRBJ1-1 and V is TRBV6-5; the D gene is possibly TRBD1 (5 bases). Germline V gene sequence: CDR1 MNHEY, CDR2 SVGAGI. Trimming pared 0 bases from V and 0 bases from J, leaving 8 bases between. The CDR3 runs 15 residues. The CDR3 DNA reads TGTGCCAGCAGTTACTCGGCAGGGATGAACACTGAAGCTTTCTTT. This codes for CASSYSAGMNTEAFF.

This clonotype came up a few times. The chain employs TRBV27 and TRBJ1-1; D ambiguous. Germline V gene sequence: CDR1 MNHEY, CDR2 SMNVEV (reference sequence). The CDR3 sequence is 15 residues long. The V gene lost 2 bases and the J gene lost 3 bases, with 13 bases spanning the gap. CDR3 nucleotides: TGTGCCAGCAGTTTAAGTGGCCTACTCTACACTGAAGCTTTCTTT. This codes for CASSLSGLLYTEAFF.

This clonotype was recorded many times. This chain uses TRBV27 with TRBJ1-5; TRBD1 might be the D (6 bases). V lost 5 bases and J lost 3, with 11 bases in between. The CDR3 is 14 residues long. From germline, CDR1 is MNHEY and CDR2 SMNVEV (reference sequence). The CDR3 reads CASSPGAPNQPQHF. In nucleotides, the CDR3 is TGTGCCAGCAGTCCAGGGGCCCCCAATCAGCCCCAGCATTTT.

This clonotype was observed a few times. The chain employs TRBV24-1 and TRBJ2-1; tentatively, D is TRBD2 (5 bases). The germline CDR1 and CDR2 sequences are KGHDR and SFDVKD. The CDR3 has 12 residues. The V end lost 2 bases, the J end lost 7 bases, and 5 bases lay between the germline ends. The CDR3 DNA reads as TGTGCCACCAGTGATTCGGGGAATGAGCAGTTCTTC. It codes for CATSDSGNEQFF.

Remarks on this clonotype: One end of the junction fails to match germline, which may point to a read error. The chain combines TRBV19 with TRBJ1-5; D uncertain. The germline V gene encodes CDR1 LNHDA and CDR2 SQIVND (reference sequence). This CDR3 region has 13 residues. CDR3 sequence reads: CARSMGRDQPQHF. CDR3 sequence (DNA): TGTGCCAGAAGTATGGGCCGGGATCAGCCCCAGCATTTT.

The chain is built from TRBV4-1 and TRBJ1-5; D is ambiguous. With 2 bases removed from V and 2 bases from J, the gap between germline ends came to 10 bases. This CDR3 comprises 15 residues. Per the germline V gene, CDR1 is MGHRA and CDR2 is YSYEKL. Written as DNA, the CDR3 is TGCGCCAGCAGCCAATTGGGGTTGGGCAATCAGCCCCAGCATTTT. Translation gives CASSQLGLGNQPQHF.

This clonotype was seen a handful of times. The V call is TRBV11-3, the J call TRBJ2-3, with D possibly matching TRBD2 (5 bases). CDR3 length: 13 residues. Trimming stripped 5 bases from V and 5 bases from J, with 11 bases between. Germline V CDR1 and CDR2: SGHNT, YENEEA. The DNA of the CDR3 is TGTGCCAGCAGCCAAAGTGCGGGAGATACGCAGTATTTT. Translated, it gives CASSQSAGDTQYF. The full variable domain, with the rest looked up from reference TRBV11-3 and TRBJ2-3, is EAGVVQSPRYKIIEKKQPVAFWCNPISGHNTLYWYLQNLGQGPELLIRYENEEAVDDSQLPKDRFSAERLKGVDSTLKIQPAELGDSAVYLCASSQSAGDTQYFGPGTRLTVL.

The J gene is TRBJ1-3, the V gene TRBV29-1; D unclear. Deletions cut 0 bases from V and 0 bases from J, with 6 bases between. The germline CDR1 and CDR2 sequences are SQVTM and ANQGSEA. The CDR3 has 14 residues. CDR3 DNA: TGCAGCGTTGAAGATGTCCACTCTGGAAACACCATATATTTT. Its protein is CSVEDVHSGNTIYF.

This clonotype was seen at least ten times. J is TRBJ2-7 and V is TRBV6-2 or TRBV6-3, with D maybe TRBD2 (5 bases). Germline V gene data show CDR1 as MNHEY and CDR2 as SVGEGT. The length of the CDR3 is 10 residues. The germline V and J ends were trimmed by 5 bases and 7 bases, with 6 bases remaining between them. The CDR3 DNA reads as TGTGCCAGCAGTCGCGGGGAGCAGTACTTC. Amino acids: CASSRGEQYF.

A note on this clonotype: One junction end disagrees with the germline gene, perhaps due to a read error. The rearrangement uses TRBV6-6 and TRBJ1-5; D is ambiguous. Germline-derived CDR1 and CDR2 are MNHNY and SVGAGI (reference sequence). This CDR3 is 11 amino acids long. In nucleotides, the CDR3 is TGTGCCAGCGGTTACGATCAGCCCCAGCATTTT. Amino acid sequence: CASGYDQPQHF.

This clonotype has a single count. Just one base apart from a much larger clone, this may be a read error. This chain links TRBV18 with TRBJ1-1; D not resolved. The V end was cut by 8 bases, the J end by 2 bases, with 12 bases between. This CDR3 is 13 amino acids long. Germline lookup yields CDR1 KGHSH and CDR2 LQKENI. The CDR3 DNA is TGTGCCAGCCCATTGCAGTATAACACTGAAGCTTTCTTT. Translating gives CASPLQYNTEAFF.

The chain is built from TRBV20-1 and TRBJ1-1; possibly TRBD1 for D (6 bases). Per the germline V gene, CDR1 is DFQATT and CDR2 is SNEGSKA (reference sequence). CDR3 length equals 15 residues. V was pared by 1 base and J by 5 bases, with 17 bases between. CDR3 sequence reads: CSARGFGGRGTEAFF. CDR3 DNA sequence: TGCAGTGCTAGAGGGTTTGGGGGGCGAGGGACTGAAGCTTTCTTT.

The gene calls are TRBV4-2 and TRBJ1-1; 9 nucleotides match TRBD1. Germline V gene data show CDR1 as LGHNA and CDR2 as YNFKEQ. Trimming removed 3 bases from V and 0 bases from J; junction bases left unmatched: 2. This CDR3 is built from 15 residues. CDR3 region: CASSHRQGVNTEAFF. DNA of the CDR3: TGTGCCAGCAGCCACCGACAGGGGGTGAACACTGAAGCTTTCTTT.

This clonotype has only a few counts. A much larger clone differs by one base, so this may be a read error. CDR3 residues: CASSLGGVEMQFF. The CDR3 nucleotides are TGTGCCAGCAGCCTTGGCGGGGTCGAAATGCAGTTCTTC. The V gene is TRBV7-2, the J gene TRBJ2-1, with D tentatively TRBD2 (6 bases). CDR1 SGHTA and CDR2 FQGNSA come from the germline V gene. The CDR3 has 13 residues. V gave up 5 bases and J gave up 12 bases, with 17 bases separating them.

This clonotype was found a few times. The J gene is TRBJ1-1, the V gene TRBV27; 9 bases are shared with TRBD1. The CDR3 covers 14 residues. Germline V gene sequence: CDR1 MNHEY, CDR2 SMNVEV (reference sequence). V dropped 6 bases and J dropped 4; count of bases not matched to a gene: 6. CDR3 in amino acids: CASRIGTGSTEAFF. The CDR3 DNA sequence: TGTGCCAGCAGGATCGGGACAGGGAGCACTGAAGCTTTCTTT.

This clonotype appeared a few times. The CDR3 bases are TGCAGTGCTCTTTCCTCTCCGGGACAGGACTACGAGCAGTACTTC. It codes for CSALSSPGQDYEQYF. The V and J genes are TRBV20-1 and TRBJ2-7; TRBD1 agrees at 8 bases. The CDR3 consists of 15 residues. The trim removed 5 bases at V and 3 bases at J, leaving 12 bases unmatched. Germline CDR1 and CDR2: DFQATT and SNEGSKA (reference sequence).

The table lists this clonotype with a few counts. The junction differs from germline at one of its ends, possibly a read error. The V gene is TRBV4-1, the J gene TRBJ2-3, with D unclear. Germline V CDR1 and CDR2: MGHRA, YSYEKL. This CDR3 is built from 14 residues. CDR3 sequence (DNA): TGCGCCAGCAGCCAATCTCCCGGCACGGATACGCAGTATTTT. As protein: CASSQSPGTDTQYF.

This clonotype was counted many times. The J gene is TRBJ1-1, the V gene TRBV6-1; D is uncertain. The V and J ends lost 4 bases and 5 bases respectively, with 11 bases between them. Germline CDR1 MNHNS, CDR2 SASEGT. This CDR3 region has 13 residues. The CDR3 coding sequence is TGTGCCAGCAGTGCAGAGATTGAGACTGAAGCTTTCTTT. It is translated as CASSAEIETEAFF.

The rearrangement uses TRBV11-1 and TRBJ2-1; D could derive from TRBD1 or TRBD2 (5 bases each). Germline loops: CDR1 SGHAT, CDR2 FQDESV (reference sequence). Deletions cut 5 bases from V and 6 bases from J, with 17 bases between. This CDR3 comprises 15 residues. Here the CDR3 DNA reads TGTGCCAGCAGCGTCCAGGGTTTAGGAGGCAATGAGCAGTTCTTC. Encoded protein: CASSVQGLGGNEQFF. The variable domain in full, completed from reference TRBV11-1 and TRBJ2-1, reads EAEVAQSPRYKITEKSQAVAFWCDPISGHATLYWYRQILGQGPELLVQFQDESVVDDSQLPKDRFSAERLKGVDSTLKIQPAELGDSAMYLCASSVQGLGGNEQFFGPGTRLTVL.

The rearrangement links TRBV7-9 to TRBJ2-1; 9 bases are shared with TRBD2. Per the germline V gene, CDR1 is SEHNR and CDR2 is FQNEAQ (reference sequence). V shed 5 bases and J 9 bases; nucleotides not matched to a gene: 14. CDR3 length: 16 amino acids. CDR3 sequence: CASSITVVAGEREQFF. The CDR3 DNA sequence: TGTGCCAGCAGCATTACAGTGGTAGCGGGGGAGCGTGAGCAGTTCTTC. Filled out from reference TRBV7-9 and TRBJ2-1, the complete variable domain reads DTGVSQNPRHKITKRGQNVTFRCDPISEHNRLYWYRQTLGQGPEFLTYFQNEAQLEKSRLLSDRFSAERPKGSFSTLEIQRTEQGDSAMYLCASSITVVAGEREQFFGPGTRLTVL.

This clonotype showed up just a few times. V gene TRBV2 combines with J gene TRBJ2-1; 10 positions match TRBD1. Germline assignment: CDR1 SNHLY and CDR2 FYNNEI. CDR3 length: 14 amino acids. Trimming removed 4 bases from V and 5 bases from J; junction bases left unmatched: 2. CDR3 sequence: CASSAGTGDNEQFF. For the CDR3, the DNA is TGTGCCAGCAGTGCCGGGACAGGGGACAATGAGCAGTTCTTC.

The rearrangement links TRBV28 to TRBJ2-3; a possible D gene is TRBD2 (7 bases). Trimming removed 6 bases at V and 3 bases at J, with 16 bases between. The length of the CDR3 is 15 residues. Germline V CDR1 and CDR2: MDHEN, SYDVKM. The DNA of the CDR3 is TGTGCCAGCAGCCTCCGGGGGGCCGGGACAGATACGCAGTATTTT. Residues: CASSLRGAGTDTQYF.